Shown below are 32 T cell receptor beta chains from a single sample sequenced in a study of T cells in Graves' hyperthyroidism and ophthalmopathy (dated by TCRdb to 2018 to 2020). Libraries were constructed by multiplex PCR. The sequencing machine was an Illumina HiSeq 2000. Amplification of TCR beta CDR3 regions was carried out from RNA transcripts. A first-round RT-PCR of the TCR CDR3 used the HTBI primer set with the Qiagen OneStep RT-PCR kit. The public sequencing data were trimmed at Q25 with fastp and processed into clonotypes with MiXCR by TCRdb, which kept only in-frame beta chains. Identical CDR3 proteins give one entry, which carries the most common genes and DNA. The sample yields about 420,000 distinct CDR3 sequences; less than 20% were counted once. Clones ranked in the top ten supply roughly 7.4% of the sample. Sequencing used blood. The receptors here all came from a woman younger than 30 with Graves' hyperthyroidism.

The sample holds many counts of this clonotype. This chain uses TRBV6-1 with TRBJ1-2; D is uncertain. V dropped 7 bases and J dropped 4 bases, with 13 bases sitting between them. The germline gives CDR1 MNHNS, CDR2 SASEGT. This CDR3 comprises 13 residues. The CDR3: CASIPGYPYGYTF. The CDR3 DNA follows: TGTGCCAGCATTCCGGGGTACCCCTATGGCTACACCTTC.

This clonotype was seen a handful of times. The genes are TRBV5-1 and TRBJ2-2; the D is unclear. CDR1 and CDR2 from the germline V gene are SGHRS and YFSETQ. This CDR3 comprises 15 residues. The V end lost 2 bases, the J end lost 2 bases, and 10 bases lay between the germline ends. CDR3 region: CASSLQYPNTGELFF. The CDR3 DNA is TGCGCCAGCAGCTTACAGTACCCCAACACCGGGGAGCTGTTTTTT.

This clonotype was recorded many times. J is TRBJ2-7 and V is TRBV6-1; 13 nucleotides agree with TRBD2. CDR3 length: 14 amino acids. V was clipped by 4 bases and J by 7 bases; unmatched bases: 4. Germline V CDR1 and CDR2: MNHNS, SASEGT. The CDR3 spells CASSGTSGSGEQYF. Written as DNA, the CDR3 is TGTGCCAGCAGTGGGACTAGCGGGAGTGGTGAGCAGTACTTC.

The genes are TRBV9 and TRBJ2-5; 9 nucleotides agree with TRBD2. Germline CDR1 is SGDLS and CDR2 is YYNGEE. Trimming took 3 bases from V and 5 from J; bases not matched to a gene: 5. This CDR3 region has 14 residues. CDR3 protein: CASSGGTSWETQYF. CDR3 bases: TGTGCCAGCAGCGGAGGGACTAGCTGGGAGACCCAGTACTTC. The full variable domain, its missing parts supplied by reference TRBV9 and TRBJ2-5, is DSGVTQTPKHLITATGQRVTLRCSPRSGDLSVYWYQQSLDQGLQFLIQYYNGEERAKGNILERFSAQQFPDLHSELNLSSLELGDSALYFCASSGGTSWETQYFGPGTRLLVL.

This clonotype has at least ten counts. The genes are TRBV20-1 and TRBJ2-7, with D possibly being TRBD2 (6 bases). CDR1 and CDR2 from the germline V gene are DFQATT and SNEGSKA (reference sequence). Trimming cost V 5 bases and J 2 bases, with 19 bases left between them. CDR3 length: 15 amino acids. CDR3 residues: CSAGRPASRTYEQYF. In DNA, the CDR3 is TGCAGTGCTGGGAGGCCGGCTAGCAGAACCTACGAGCAGTACTTC.

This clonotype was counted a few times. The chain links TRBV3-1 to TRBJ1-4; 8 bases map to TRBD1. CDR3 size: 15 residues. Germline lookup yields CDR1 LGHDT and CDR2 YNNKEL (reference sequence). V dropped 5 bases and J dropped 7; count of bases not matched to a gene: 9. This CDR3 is CASSLKTGVIEKLFF. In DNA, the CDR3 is TGTGCCAGCAGCTTAAAGACAGGGGTGATTGAAAAACTGTTTTTT.

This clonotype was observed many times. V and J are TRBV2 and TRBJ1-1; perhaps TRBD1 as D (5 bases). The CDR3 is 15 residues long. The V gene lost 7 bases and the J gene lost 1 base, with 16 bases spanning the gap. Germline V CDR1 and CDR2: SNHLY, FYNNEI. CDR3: CASKRWDLPNTEAFF. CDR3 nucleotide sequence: TGTGCCAGCAAGCGTTGGGACCTTCCGAACACTGAAGCTTTCTTT.

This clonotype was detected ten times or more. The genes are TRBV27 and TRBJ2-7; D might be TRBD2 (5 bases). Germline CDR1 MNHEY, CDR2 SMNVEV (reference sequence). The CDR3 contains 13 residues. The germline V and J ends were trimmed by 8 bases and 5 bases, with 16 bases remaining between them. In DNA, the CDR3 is TGTGCCAGCTCTCCCCACGAGGGTAACGAGCAGTACTTC. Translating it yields CASSPHEGNEQYF.

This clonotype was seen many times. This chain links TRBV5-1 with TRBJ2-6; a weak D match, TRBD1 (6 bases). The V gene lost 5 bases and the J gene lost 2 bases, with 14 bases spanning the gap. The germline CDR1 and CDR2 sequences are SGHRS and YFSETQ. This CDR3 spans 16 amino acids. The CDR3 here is CASSYYRDTGANVLTF. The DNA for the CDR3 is TGCGCCAGCAGTTACTACAGGGACACTGGGGCCAACGTCCTGACTTTC.

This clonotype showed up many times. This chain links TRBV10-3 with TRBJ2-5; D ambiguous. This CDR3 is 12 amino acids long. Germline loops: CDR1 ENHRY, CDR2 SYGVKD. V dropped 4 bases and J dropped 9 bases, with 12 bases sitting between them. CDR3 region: CAISGELKAQYF. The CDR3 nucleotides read TGTGCCATCAGTGGAGAGCTTAAGGCCCAGTACTTC.

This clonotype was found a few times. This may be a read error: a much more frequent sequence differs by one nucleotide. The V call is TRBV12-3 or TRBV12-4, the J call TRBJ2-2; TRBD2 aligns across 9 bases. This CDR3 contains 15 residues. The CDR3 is CASSLQGGRAGEPFF. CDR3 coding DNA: TGTGCCAGCAGTTTACAAGGCGGGAGGGCCGGGGAGCCGTTTTTT.

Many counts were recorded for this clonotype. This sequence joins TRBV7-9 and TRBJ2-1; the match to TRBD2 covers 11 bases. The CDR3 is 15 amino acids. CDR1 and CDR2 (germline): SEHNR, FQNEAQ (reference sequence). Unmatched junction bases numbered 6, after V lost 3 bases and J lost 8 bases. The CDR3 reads CASSLTSGTRDEQFF. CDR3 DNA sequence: TGTGCCAGCAGCTTGACTAGCGGGACGAGGGATGAGCAGTTCTTC. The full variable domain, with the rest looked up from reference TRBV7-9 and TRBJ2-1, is DTGVSQNPRHKITKRGQNVTFRCDPISEHNRLYWYRQTLGQGPEFLTYFQNEAQLEKSRLLSDRFSAERPKGSFSTLEIQRTEQGDSAMYLCASSLTSGTRDEQFFGPGTRLTVL.

The CDR3 DNA reads as TGCAGCGTCCACAGGGGTGAGACCCAGTACTTC. Translated: CSVHRGETQYF. The chain joins TRBV29-1 to TRBJ2-5, with 7 positions matching TRBD1. Losses at the gene ends were 6 bases for V and 5 bases for J; bases not matched to a gene: 3. Germline values: CDR1 SQVTM, CDR2 ANQGSEA. The CDR3 has 11 amino acids.

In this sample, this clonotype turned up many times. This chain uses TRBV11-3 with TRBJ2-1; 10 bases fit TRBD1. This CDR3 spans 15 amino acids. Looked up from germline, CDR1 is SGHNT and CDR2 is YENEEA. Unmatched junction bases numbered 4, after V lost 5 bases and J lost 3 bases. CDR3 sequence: CASSRQGAVYNEQFF. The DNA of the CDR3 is TGTGCCAGCAGCAGACAGGGGGCTGTCTACAATGAGCAGTTCTTC.

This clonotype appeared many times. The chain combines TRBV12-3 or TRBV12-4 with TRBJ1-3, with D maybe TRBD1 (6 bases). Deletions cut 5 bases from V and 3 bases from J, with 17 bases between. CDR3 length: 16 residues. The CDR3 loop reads CASSTLGGSGGNTIYF. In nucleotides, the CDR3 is TGTGCCAGCAGTACCCTAGGGGGGTCGGGTGGAAACACCATATATTTT.

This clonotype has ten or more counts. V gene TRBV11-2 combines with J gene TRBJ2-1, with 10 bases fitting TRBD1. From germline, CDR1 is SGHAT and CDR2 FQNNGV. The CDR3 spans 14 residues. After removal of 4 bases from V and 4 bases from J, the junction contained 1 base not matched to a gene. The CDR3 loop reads CASSSGQGYNEQFF. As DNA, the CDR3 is TGTGCCAGCAGCTCGGGACAGGGGTACAATGAGCAGTTCTTC.

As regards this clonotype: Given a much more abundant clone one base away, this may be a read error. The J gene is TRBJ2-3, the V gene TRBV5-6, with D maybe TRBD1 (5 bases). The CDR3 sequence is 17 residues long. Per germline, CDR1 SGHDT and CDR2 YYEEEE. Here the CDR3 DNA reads TGTACCAGCAGCTTGGGGCAGGGCGGAAGGGGCGCAGATACGCAGTATTTT. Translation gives CTSSLGQGGRGADTQYF. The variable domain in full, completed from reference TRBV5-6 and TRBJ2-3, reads DAGVTQSPTHLIKTRGQQVTLRCSPKSGHDTVSWYQQALGQGPQFIFQYYEEEERQRGNFPDRFSGHQFPNYSSELNVNALLLGDSALYLCTSSLGQGGRGADTQYFGPGTRLTVL.

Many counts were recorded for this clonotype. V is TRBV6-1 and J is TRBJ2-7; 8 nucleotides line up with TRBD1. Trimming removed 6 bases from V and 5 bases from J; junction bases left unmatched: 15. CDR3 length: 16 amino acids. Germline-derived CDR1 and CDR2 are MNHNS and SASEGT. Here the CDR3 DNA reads TGTGCCAGCAGACTCACGTGGACAGGGCGGGTCCACGAGCAGTACTTC. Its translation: CASRLTWTGRVHEQYF.

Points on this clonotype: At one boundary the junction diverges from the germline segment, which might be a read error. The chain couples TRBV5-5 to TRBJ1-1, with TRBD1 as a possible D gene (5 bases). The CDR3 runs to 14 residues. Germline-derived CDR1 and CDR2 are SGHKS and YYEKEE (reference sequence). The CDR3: CASREGLMNTEAFF. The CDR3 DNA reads TGCGCCAGCAGGGAGGGGCTCATGAACACTGAAGCTTTCTTT.

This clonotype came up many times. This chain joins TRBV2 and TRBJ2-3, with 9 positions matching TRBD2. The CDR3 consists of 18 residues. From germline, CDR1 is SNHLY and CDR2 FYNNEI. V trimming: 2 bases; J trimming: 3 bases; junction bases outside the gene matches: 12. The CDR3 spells CASSERLIGGGATDTQYF. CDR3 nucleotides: TGTGCCAGCAGTGAAAGGTTGATCGGCGGGGGGGCGACAGATACGCAGTATTTT.

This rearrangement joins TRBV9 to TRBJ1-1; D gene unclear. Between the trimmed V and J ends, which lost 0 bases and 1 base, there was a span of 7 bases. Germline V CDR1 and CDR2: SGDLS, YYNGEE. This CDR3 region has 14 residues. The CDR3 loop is CASSVGAKNTEAFF. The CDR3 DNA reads TGTGCCAGCAGCGTAGGGGCCAAGAACACTGAAGCTTTCTTT.

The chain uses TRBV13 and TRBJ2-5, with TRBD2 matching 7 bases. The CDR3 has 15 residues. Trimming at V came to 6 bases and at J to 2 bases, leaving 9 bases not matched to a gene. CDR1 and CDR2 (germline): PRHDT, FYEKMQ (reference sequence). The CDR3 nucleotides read TGTGCCAGCAGTGACCCTCGGGGGGTTCAAGAGACCCAGTACTTC. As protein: CASSDPRGVQETQYF.

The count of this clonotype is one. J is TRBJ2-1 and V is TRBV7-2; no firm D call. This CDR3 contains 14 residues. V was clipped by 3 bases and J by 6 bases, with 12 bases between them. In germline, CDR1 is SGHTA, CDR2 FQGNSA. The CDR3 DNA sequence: TGTGCCAGCAGCTTTCGACCGGACCCCAATGAGCAGTTCTTC. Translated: CASSFRPDPNEQFF. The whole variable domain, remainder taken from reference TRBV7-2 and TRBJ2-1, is GAGVSQSPSNKVTEKGKDVELRCDPISGHTALYWYRQSLGQGLEFLIYFQGNSAPDKSGLPSDRFSAERTGGSVSTLTIQRTQQEDSAVYLCASSFRPDPNEQFFGPGTRLTVL.

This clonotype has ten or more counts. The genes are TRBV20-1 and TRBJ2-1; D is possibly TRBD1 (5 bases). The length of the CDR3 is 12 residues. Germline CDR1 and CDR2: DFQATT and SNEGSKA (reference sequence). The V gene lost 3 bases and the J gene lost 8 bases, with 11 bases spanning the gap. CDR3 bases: TGCAGTGCTAGCGCCACAGGAGATGAGCAGTTCTTC. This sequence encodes CSASATGDEQFF.

The CDR3 bases are TGTGCCAGCAGTTACCACGGGGATGCGGGGCGGCGAGAGACCCAGTACTTC. This translates into CASSYHGDAGRRETQYF. V and J are TRBV6-5 and TRBJ2-5; perhaps TRBD2 as D (6 bases). V was pared by 2 bases and J by 4 bases, with 20 bases between. The CDR3 loop spans 17 amino acids. Germline CDR1 MNHEY, CDR2 SVGAGI.

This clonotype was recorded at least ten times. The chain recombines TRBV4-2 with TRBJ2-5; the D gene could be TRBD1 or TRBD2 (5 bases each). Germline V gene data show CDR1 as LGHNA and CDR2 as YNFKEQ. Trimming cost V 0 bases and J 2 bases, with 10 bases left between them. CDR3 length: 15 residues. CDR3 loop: CASSQDRGVQETQYF. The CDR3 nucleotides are TGTGCCAGCAGCCAAGATCGAGGGGTACAAGAGACCCAGTACTTC.

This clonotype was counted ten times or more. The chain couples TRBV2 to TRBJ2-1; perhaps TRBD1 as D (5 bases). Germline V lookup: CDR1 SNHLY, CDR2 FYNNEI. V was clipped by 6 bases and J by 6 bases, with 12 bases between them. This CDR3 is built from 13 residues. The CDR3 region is CASRIGRGNEQFF. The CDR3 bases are TGTGCCAGCAGGATAGGTAGGGGCAATGAGCAGTTCTTC.

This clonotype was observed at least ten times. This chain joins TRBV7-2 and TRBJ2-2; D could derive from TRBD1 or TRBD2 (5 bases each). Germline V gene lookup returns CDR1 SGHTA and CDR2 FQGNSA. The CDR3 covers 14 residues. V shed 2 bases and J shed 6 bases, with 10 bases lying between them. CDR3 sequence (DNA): TGTGCCAGCAGCTTATTTAGAGGGGCCGGGGAGCTGTTTTTT. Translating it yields CASSLFRGAGELFF.

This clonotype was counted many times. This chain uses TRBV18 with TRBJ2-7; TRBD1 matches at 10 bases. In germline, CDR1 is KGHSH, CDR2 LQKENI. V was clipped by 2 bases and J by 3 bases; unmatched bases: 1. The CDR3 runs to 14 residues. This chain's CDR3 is CASSPWTGGYEQYF. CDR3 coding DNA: TGTGCCAGCTCACCATGGACAGGGGGCTACGAGCAGTACTTC.

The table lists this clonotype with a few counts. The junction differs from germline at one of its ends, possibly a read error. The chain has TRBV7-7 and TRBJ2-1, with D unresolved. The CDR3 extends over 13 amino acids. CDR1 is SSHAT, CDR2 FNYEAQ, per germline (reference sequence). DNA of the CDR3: TGTGCTAGCAGCTCCCTGACCTTCAATGAGCAGTTCTTC. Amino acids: CASSSLTFNEQFF. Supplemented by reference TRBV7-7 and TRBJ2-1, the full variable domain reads GAGVSQSPRYKVTKRGQDVTLRCDPISSHATLYWYQQALGQGPEFLTYFNYEAQPDKSGLPSDRFSAERPEGSISTLTIQRTEQRDSAMYRCASSSLTFNEQFFGPGTRLTVL.

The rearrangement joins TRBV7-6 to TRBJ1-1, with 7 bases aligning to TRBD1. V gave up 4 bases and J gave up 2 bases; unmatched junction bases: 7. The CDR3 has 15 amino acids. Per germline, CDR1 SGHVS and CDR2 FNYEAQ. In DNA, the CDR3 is TGTGCCAGCAGCTCAGGGAACAGGGGAAACACTGAAGCTTTCTTT. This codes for CASSSGNRGNTEAFF.

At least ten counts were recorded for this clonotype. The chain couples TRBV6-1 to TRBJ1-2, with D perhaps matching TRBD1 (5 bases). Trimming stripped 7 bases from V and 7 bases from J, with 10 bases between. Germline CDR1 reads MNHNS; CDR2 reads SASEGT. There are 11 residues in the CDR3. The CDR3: CASNQGLGYTF. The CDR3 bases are TGTGCCAGCAATCAGGGACTTGGCTACACCTTC.